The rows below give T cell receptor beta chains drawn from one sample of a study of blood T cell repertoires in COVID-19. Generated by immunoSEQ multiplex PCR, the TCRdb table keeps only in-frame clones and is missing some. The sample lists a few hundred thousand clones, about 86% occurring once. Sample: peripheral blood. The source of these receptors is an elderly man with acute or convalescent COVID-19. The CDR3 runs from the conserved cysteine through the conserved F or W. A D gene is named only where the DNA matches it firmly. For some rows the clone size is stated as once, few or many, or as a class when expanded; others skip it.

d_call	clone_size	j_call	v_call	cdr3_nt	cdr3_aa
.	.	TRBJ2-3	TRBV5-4	TGTGCCAGCAGCTTGGCAGGGCCAGATACGCAGTATTTT	CASSLAGPDTQYF
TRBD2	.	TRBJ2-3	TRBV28	TGTGCCAGCAGTCCACCCCTCCGGGCGGGAGAAATCACAGATACGCAGTATTTT	CASSPPLRAGEITDTQYF
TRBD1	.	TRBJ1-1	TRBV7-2	TGTGCCAGCAGCTTAGTACAGGGGACCTGGGCTTTCTTT	CASSLVQGTWAFF
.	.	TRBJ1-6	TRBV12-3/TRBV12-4	TGTGCCAGCAGTTTGAGCGCTTCACCCCTCCACTTT	CASSLSASPLHF
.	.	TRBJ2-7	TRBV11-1	TGTGCCAGCAGCTTAGACAGGGTCTACGAGCAGTACTTC	CASSLDRVYEQYF
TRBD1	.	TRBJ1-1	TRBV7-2	TGTGCCAGCAGCCCCAGTTGGGACAGGGTAAGGAACACTGAAGCTTTCTTT	CASSPSWDRVRNTEAFF
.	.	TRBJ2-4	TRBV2	TGTGCCTTCGGCAACGGGGGCATTCAGTACTTC	CAFGNGGIQYF
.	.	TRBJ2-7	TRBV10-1	TGCGCCAGCAGTGAGAAAAGCCAAGAGGACAGCCCCTACGAGCAGTACTTC	CASSEKSQEDSPYEQYF
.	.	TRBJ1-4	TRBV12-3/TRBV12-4	TGTGCCAGCAGCGTCTTTGAAAAACTGTTTTTT	CASSVFEKLFF
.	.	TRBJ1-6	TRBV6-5	TGTGCCAGCATCGCAAGCGTTCTTTATAATTCACCCCTCCACTTT	CASIASVLYNSPLHF
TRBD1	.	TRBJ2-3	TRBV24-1	TGTGCCACCAGTGATTGGGGACAGGGAGACGATACGCAGTATTTT	CATSDWGQGDDTQYF
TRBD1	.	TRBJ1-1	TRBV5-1	TGCGCCAGCAGTCTAGACAGGGTGACTGAAGCTTTCTTT	CASSLDRVTEAFF
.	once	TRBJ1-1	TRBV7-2	TGTGCCAGCAGCTTAGCGCACGACAGCGCTGAAGCTTTCTTT	CASSLAHDSAEAFF
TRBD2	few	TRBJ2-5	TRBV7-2	TGTGCCAGCAGCTTACAAGCGGGAGAAGAGACCCAGTACTTC	CASSLQAGEETQYF
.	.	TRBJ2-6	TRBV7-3	TGTGCCAGCAGCTTAATCCCCATACAGGGAACCCTCCTTACTCTGGGGGCCAACGTCCTGACTTTC	CASSLIPIQGTLLTLGANVLTF
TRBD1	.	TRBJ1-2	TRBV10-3	TGTGCCATCAGTGATACAGGGGCGACTAACTATGGCTACACCTTC	CAISDTGATNYGYTF
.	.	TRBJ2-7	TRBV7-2	TGTGCCAGCAGCTTGGACACCTACGAGCAGTACTTC	CASSLDTYEQYF
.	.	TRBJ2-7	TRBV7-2	TGTGCCAGCAGCTTAGACAGGAGGGGACTCTACGAGCAGTACTTC	CASSLDRRGLYEQYF
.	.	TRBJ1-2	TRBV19	TGTGCCAGTAGTGCCCAGACAGGACTCTATGGCTACACCTTC	CASSAQTGLYGYTF
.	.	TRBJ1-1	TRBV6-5	TGTGCCAACGAGCCGAACACTGAAGCTTTCTTT	CANEPNTEAFF
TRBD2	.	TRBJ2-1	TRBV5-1	TGCGCCAGCAGCTTGGGGACTAGCGGGAACCATGAGCAGTTCTTC	CASSLGTSGNHEQFF
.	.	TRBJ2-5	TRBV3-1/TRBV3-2	TGTGCCAGCAGCCAAGATTCTGGACTCAAAAAGAATAAGCAGACCCAGTACTTC	CASSQDSGLKKNKQTQYF
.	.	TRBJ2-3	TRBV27	TGTGCCAGCAGTTTAGGTGGAGTTGGGACTAGCACAGATACGCAGTATTTT	CASSLGGVGTSTDTQYF
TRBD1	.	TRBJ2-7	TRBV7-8	TGTGCCAGCAGCAGCAGGGACAGGAATATAAACGAGCAGTACTTC	CASSSRDRNINEQYF
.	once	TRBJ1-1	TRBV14	TGTGCCAGCAGCCGACAGCTCCAGAACACTGAAGCTTTCTTT	CASSRQLQNTEAFF
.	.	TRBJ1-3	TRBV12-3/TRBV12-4	TGTGCCAGCAGGCAGGGCAACACCATATATTTT	CASRQGNTIYF
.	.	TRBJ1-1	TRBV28	TGTGCCAGCAGTACGATCTCGGACAGTAACACTGAAGCTTTCTTT	CASSTISDSNTEAFF
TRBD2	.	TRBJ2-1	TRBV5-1	TGCGCCAGCAGCTTGGAGGCGGGAGGCTTCAATGAGCAGTTCTTC	CASSLEAGGFNEQFF
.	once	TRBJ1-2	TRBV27	TGTGCCAGCAGTTTAAGCCAGGGCTATGGCTACACCTTC	CASSLSQGYGYTF
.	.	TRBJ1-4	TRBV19	TGTGCCAGTAGTATTGGTTCTGTCCCTATACTGTTTTTT	CASSIGSVPILFF
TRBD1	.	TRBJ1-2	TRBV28	TGTGCCAGCAGTGCCCTCGGGACAGCCTATGGCTACACCTTC	CASSALGTAYGYTF
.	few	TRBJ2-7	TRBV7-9	TGTGCCAGCAGCTTAGTCTTTCAGTCGTACTCCTACGAGCAGTACTTC	CASSLVFQSYSYEQYF
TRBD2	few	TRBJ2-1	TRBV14	TGTGCCAGCAGCCAAGATCCCGGGACTAGCGGGATCTCCTACAATGAGCAGTTCTTC	CASSQDPGTSGISYNEQFF
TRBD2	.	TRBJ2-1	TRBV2	TGTGCCAGCAGATCCGGGACTAGCTATTCAAATGAGCAGTTCTTC	CASRSGTSYSNEQFF
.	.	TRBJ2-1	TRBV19	TGTGCCAGTAGTGCCACTTACAATGAGCAGTTCTTC	CASSATYNEQFF
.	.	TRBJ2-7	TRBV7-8	TGTGCCAGCAGCAGAGAAAGGAGGGACTTGGGCTACGAGCAGTACTTC	CASSRERRDLGYEQYF
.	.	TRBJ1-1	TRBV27	TGTGCCAGCTCACCCTTGCGGCTGACTGAAGCTTTCTTT	CASSPLRLTEAFF
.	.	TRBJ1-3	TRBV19	TGTGCCAGTAGATCGAGCATTTCTGGAAACACCATATATTTT	CASRSSISGNTIYF
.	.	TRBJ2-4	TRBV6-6	TGTGCCAGCAGTTACTCGGGGAGCGGAGCCGGGGACTTC	CASSYSGSGAGDF
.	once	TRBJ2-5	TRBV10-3	TGTGCCATCAGTGCAGGGGTCGGTCAAGAGACCCAGTACTTC	CAISAGVGQETQYF
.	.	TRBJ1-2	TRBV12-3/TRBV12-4	TGTGCCAGCAGCCAAGGACAGACCGGCTACACCTTC	CASSQGQTGYTF
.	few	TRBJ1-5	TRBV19	TGTGCCAGTAGTATGCAGAGGCCTCAGCCCCAGCATTTT	CASSMQRPQPQHF
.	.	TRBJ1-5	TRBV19	TGTGCCAGTAGTATCCAGGGAACGAGCAATCAGCCCCAGCATTTT	CASSIQGTSNQPQHF
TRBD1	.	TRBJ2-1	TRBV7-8	TGTGCCAGCAGCTTTGGGACAGGGAGCTACAATGAGCAGTTCTTC	CASSFGTGSYNEQFF
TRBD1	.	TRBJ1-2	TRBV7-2	TGTGCCAGCAGCTCTGGTGGGACAGGGCTGTACTATGGCTACACCTTC	CASSSGGTGLYYGYTF
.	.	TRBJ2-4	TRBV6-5	TGTGCCAGCAGTAAACCGGGAGATATAAACATTCAGTACTTC	CASSKPGDINIQYF
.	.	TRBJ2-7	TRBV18	TGTGCCAGCTCACCCGCTAGCTCCTACGAGCAGTACTTC	CASSPASSYEQYF
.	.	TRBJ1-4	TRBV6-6	TGTGCCAGCAGCCCTTACGGGATGGTGGCTGAAAAACTGTTTTTT	CASSPYGMVAEKLFF